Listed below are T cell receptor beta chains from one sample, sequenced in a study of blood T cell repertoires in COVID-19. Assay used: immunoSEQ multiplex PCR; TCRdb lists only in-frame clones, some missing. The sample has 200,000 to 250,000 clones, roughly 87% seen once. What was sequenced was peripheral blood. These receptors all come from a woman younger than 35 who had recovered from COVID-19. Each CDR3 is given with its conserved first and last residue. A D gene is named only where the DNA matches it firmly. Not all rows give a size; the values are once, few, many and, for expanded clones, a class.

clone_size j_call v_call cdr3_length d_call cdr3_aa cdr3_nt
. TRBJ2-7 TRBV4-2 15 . CASSQFWGDSYEQYF TGTGCCAGCAGCCAATTTTGGGGGGACTCCTACGAGCAGTACTTC
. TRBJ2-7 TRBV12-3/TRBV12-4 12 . CASSSGLGEQYF TGTGCCAGCAGTTCAGGGTTGGGCGAGCAGTACTTC
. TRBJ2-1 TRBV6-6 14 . CASTKYVQGSEQFF TGTGCCAGCACCAAATACGTACAGGGAAGTGAGCAGTTCTTC
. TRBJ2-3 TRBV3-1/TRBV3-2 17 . CASSQVTGVGGTDTQYF TGTGCCAGCAGCCAAGTGACGGGAGTGGGTGGCACAGATACGCAGTATTTT
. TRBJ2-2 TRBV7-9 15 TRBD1 CASSARDRAPGELFF TGTGCCAGCAGCGCCCGGGACAGGGCGCCCGGGGAGCTGTTTTTT
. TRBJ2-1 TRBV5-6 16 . CASSLALTGPYNEQFF TGTGCCAGCAGCTTGGCCTTGACAGGACCCTACAATGAGCAGTTCTTC
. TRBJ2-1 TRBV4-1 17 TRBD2 CASSPAAGGGRDNEQFF TGCGCCAGCAGCCCAGCCGCCGGGGGCGGGAGGGACAATGAGCAGTTCTTC
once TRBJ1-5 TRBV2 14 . CASSERYGNQPQHF TGTGCCAGCAGTGAGAGGTACGGCAATCAGCCCCAGCATTTT
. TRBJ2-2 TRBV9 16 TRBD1 CASSARGQGSTGELFF TGTGCCAGCAGCGCCCGAGGACAGGGGAGCACCGGGGAGCTGTTTTTT
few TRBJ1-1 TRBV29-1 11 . CSVRLNTEAFF TGCAGCGTGCGGTTAAACACTGAAGCTTTCTTT
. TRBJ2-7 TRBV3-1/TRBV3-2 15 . CASSQAPSGAYEQYF TGTGCCAGCAGCCAAGCCCCCTCGGGTGCCTACGAGCAGTACTTC
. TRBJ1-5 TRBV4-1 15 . CASSQDLRDLQPQHF TGCGCCAGCAGCCAAGATCTCAGGGATCTTCAGCCCCAGCATTTT
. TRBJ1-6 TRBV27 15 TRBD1 CASSLLDRANSPLHF TGTGCCAGCAGTTTGTTGGACAGGGCAAATTCACCCCTCCACTTT
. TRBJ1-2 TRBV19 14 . CASSPTRERYGYTF TGTGCCAGTAGTCCCACAAGGGAGAGATATGGCTACACCTTC
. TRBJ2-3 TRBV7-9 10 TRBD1 CASRDRATYF TGTGCCAGCCGGGACAGGGCGACGTATTTT
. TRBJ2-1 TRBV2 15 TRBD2 CASAGLAGVSNEQFF TGTGCCAGCGCGGGACTAGCGGGAGTATCAAATGAGCAGTTCTTC
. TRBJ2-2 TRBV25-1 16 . CASMDTSEWNTGELFF TGTGCCAGCATGGACACCTCCGAGTGGAACACCGGGGAGCTGTTTTTT
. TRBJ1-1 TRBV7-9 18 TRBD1 CASSLTTTGGFNWAEAFF TGTGCCAGCAGCTTAACAACGACAGGGGGCTTTAATTGGGCTGAAGCTTTCTTT
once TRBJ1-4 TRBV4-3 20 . CASSQDEGSWIPTTNEKLFF TGCGCCAGCAGCCAAGATGAGGGCAGTTGGATCCCCACAACTAATGAAAAACTGTTTTTT
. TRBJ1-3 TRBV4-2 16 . CASSQGGFVGGNTIYF TGTGCCAGCAGCCAAGGAGGTTTTGTAGGTGGAAACACCATATATTTT
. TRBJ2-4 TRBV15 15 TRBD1 CATSYPGQGKNIQYF TGTGCCACCAGCTACCCGGGACAGGGAAAAAACATTCAGTACTTC
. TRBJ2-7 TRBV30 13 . CAWSVQDTYEQYF TGTGCCTGGAGTGTACAGGATACCTACGAGCAGTACTTC
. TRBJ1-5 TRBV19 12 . CASSGRNQPQHF TGTGCCAGTAGTGGGAGAAATCAGCCCCAGCATTTT
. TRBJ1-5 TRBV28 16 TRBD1 CASSVLRTGGHQPQHF TGTGCCAGCAGCGTACTCCGGACAGGGGGCCATCAGCCCCAGCATTTT
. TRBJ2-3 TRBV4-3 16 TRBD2 CASSPTSGPSTDTQYF TGCGCCAGCAGCCCCACTAGCGGGCCTAGCACAGATACGCAGTATTTT
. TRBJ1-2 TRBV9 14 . CASSVEGGDYGYTF TGTGCCAGCAGCGTAGAAGGGGGGGACTATGGCTACACCTTC